This T cell receptor beta chain is from a study of identical twins (TCRdb year 2016). Turning to the overall study: The study deep-sequenced TCR alpha and beta repertoires from monozygotic twins, unrelated adults of various ages and cord blood to test whether fetal clonotypes persist. To rule out contamination, the twin experiments were replicated at different times with different library preparation protocols.

The research as a whole found: Because the same donors could not be followed over many years, the conclusions relied on cross-sectional statistical analysis. In monozygotic twins, out-of-frame TCR alpha sharing was systematically underestimated by recombination models, although the models agreed with sharing between unrelated individuals. Compared with coincidental sharing between unrelated individuals, out-of-frame TCR alpha sequences shared between twins had an excess of sequences with low generation probability. Zero-insertion analyses could be partly confounded by invariant T cells such as MAIT and iNKT, though diverse VJ usage argued against such confounding for most clonotypes. A weaker excess of twin sharing was found in beta out-of-frame sequences because the signal-to-noise ratio was lowered by fewer shared sequences. Fewer insertions were carried by abundant cord blood beta clonotypes; a weaker similar trend was observed in young adult naive repertoires, while no such trend was observed in memory repertoires.

Receptor amplification or capture employed 5' RACE. For sequencing, an Illumina HiSeq 2000 was employed. Template switching added a universal primer binding site, and the final cDNA carried a unique molecular identifier that allowed TCR cDNA molecules to be counted accurately. First-strand cDNA for TCR alpha and beta chains was synthesized from specific primers in the conserved constant-segment region. To control for contamination, each cDNA library was double barcoded with a SMART-Mk sample barcode plus Illumina barcodes. TruSeq adapter sequences and Illumina sample barcodes were added in two successive PCR steps. The Illumina HiSeq platform was used with custom primers to sequence TCR alpha and beta cDNA libraries. For the original study's pipeline: Raw reads were processed with MiGEC to extract unique molecular identifiers, and MiXCR was used to determine CDR3 positions. Recombination models were inferred per individual with the repgenHMM and IGoR tools using an EM algorithm. The analysis of shared clonotypes was done with the tcR package in R, with sharing normalized by the product of cloneset sizes. To study raw recombination free of thymic and clonal selection effects, out-of-frame nonproductive sequences were analyzed. TCRdb reprocessed the public reads (quality trimming at Q25 with fastp, clone calling with MiXCR) and kept in-frame beta chains. Duplicate CDR3 protein sequences are folded into a single record with the most common DNA and genes. The V and J calls here are based on TCRdb, not the publication. This sample lists approximately 890,000 distinct CDR3 sequences; 9% to 15% were detected once. The ten biggest clones cover 1.5% to 2% of the sample.

This clonotype was seen at least ten times. There is no known antigen for this receptor. Within one base of it there is no much larger clone, and no base qualities were kept. Every donor was a healthy Caucasian. Three pairs of female monozygotic twins, all aged roughly 18 to 29 years, made up the twin cohort. Peripheral blood mononuclear cells were used as the source from which RNA for TCR libraries was isolated. These sequences were also reported in another study, on yellow fever vaccine responses in identical twins. As described in the second report: According to the authors, in identical twins the way T cells responded to vaccination appeared partly convergent and partly personalized. The study precisely tracked vaccine-responding T cell clones in identical twins.

This TCR was recovered from a woman aged 18-30 years in good health. The sequencing input was PBMCs.

The DNA is as follows: TGTGCCAGCAGTTACTCGTCTGATAGGTTTGAGCAGTTCTTC. Its protein is CASSYSSDRFEQFF. The chain is encoded by TRBV6-5 joined to TRBJ2-1; too little of a D gene remains to name it. The CDR3 starts with the cysteine, ends with the phenylalanine, and has 14 residues. Here the CDR3 DNA is all that survives: 42 bases in frame from base 1. Via the germline V gene, CDR1 is MNHEY and CDR2 SVGAGI. Cut back by 0 bases and 9 bases, the V and J ends lie 12 bases apart.